These 10 T cell receptor beta chains share one sample of origin, sequenced in a study of shared clonotypes between healthy human individuals. The method was immunoSEQ multiplex PCR; TCRdb's version includes in-frame clones alone and lacks a portion of them. The table shows about 2.4 million clones, with over 85% occurring only once. Material for sequencing was naive CD4+ T cells from PBMCs. Regarding subset: CD45RA+ positively selected. The receptors were gathered from a man aged 18 to 30 in good health. Some clones in this sample may be carry-over from other donors' samples.

This clone occurred once. The rearrangement links TRBV5-1 to TRBJ2-3, with 7 bases lining up with TRBD2. The J segment lost 6 bases and the V segment lost 7 bases, leaving 14 bases of the junction unmatched. The CDR3 length is 15 residues. Germline loops: CDR1 SGHRS, CDR2 YFSETQ. The CDR3 sequence is CASGQGAGESDTQYF. CDR3 bases: TGCGCCAGCGGCCAAGGGGCGGGAGAGTCGGATACGCAGTATTTT. Variable domain in full (rest from reference TRBV5-1 and TRBJ2-3): KAGVTQTPRYLIKTRGQQVTLSCSPISGHRSVSWYQQTPGQGLQFLFEYFSETQRNKGNFPGRFSGRQFSNSRSEMNVSTLELGDSALYLCASGQGAGESDTQYFGPGTRLTVL.

This clone was detected once. The chain recombines TRBV4-2 with TRBJ2-5; D is ambiguous. The DNA end is more similar to TRBJ2-7, so the J call may be wrong. The V gene's germline CDR1 is LGHNA and CDR2 YNFKEQ. The CDR3 runs to 15 residues. Here the CDR3 DNA reads TGTGCCAGCAGCCAAGAGTACAGCTTAACCTACGAGCAGTACTTC. Its translation: CASSQEYSLTYEQYF.

The rearrangement joins TRBV5-6 to TRBJ1-1, with no clear D. Trimming left V 2 bases short and J 5 bases short, with 13 bases between. The CDR3 spans 14 residues. Germline CDR1 is SGHDT and CDR2 is YYEEEE. The CDR3 is CASSLSRTITEAFF. The DNA of the CDR3 is TGTGCCAGCAGCTTAAGCCGTACCATAACTGAAGCTTTCTTT.

This chain uses TRBV4-1 with TRBJ2-5; the D gene is possibly TRBD2 (5 bases). With 5 bases removed from V and 4 bases from J, the gap between germline ends came to 17 bases. The CDR3 contains 15 residues. The germline gives CDR1 MGHRA, CDR2 YSYEKL. The CDR3 here is CASSSRGDTLETQYF. CDR3 DNA: TGCGCCAGCAGCTCCCGGGGAGACACATTAGAGACCCAGTACTTC.

The chain recombines TRBV27 with TRBJ2-1; D gene uncertain. CDR3 length: 14 residues. Germline V gene sequence: CDR1 MNHEY, CDR2 SMNVEV (reference sequence). V was pared by 3 bases and J by 6 bases, with 12 bases between. CDR3 in DNA: TGTGCCAGCAGTTTTTTTAATCCCGGCAATGAGCAGTTCTTC. This codes for CASSFFNPGNEQFF.

This chain joins TRBV7-8 and TRBJ2-1, with D possibly being TRBD1 (6 bases). Germline V gene data show CDR1 as SGHVS and CDR2 as FQNEAQ. The length of the CDR3 is 16 residues. The V end was cut by 1 base, the J end by 5 bases, with 15 bases between. The CDR3 sequence: CASSLGQGLGDNEQFF. The CDR3 region has the DNA TGTGCCAGCAGCTTAGGCCAGGGGTTGGGGGACAATGAGCAGTTCTTC.

This chain connects TRBV9 to TRBJ1-2; 9 bases match TRBD1. The germline V gene has CDR1 SGDLS and CDR2 YYNGEE. This CDR3 contains 15 residues. V dropped 5 bases and J dropped 6; count of bases not matched to a gene: 11. As DNA, the CDR3 is TGTGCCAGCAGGGGTACCGGGACAGGGATGGATGGCTACACCTTC. Protein sequence: CASRGTGTGMDGYTF.

The gene calls are TRBV9 and TRBJ2-7; 7 bases agree with TRBD2. This CDR3 is built from 16 residues. The trim removed 4 bases at V and 3 bases at J, leaving 13 bases unmatched. In germline, CDR1 is SGDLS, CDR2 YYNGEE. CDR3 loop: CASSPTNAGDGYEQYF. The CDR3 nucleotides are TGTGCCAGCAGCCCAACCAACGCGGGGGACGGCTACGAGCAGTACTTC. The variable domain in full, completed from reference TRBV9 and TRBJ2-7, reads DSGVTQTPKHLITATGQRVTLRCSPRSGDLSVYWYQQSLDQGLQFLIQYYNGEERAKGNILERFSAQQFPDLHSELNLSSLELGDSALYFCASSPTNAGDGYEQYFGPGTRLTVT.

The CDR3 protein is CASSKTQGISGNTIYF. The CDR3 region has the DNA TGTGCCAGCAGCAAAACCCAGGGGATCTCTGGAAACACCATATATTTT. This rearrangement joins TRBV7-8 to TRBJ1-3; possibly TRBD1 for D (6 bases). The V and J ends lost 5 bases and 0 bases respectively, with 14 bases between them. The CDR3 runs to 16 residues. In germline, CDR1 is SGHVS, CDR2 FQNEAQ.

This clone was seen more than once but under ten times. Other DNA sequences in this sample translate to the same CDR3. This chain uses TRBV18 with TRBJ1-5; 8 bases are a match to TRBD1. V lost 3 bases and J lost 3; bases outside the gene matches: 4. Germline loops: CDR1 KGHSH, CDR2 LQKENI. The CDR3 is made up of 15 amino acids. CDR3 protein: CASSPQGAVNQPQHF. In DNA, the CDR3 is TGTGCCAGCTCACCCCAGGGGGCAGTCAATCAGCCCCAGCATTTT.